Given below is one T cell receptor (beta chain) in context. Its cognate antigen is unknown. V gave up 1 base and J gave up 5 bases; unmatched junction bases: 2. The germline gives CDR1 SGHNT, CDR2 YYREEE (reference sequence). The CDR3 contains 14 residues. Here immunoSEQ multiplex PCR was the method, and the copy in TCRdb shows in-frame clones only, minus some. This sample has around 96,000 clones, with roughly 92% found just once. This sample stems from a study of graft-versus-host responses after intestinal transplantation. Whole-study findings and limits: Among circulating GvH clones, peak levels were associated with early post-transplant declines in HvG clones.

Sequencing was performed on unstimulated CD4+ T cells sorted from spleen or lymph node cells, taken before intestinal transplant. The TCR comes from a human donor who received an intestinal transplant. The chain employs TRBV5-4 and TRBJ2-3; 9 bases line up with TRBD2. CDR3 nucleotides: TGTGCCAGCAGCTTGAGTAGCGGGAGAGATACGCAGTATTTT. Amino acid sequence: CASSLSSGRDTQYF.